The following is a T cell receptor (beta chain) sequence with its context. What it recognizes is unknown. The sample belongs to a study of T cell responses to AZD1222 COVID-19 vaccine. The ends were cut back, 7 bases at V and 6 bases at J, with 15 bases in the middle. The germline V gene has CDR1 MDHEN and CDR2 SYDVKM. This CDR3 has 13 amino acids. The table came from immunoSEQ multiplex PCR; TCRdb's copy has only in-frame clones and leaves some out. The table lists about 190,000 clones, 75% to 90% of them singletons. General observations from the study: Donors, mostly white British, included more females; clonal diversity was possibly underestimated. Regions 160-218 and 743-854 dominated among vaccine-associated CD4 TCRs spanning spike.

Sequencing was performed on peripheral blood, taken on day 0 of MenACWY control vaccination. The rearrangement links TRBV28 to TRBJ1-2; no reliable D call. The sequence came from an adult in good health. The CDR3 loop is CASNPDLRHGYTF. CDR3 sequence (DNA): TGTGCCAGCAACCCAGACTTGAGGCATGGCTACACCTTC.